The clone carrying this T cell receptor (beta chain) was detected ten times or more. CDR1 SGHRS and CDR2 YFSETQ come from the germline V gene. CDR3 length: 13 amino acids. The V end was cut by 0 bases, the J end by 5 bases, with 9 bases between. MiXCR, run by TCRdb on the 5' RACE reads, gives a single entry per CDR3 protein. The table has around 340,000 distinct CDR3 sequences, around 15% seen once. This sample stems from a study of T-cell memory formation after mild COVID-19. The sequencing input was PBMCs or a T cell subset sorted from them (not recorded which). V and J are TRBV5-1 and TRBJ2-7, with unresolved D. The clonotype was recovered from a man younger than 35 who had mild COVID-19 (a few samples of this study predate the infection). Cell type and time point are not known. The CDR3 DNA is TGCGCCAGCAGCTTGGCCGTTAACAACGAGCAGTACTTC. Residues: CASSLAVNNEQYF. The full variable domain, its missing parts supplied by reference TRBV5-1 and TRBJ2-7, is KAGVTQTPRYLIKTRGQQVTLSCSPISGHRSVSWYQQTPGQGLQFLFEYFSETQRNKGNFPGRFSGRQFSNSRSEMNVSTLELGDSALYLCASSLAVNNEQYFGPGTRLTVT.